This TCR beta chain came from a study of T cell repertoires in cytomegalovirus infection. Turning to the study itself: CMV infection plus the matching HLA type was flagged by public TCR beta signatures. General study results and limits: Cumulative public TCR beta family frequency identified carriers of CMV plus the relevant HLA. Across the ex vivo response, the dominant clonotypes were HLA-C-restricted CMV-specific TCR beta clonotypes.

With regard to this clonotype: Its target is not known.

CDR3 size: 18 residues. Germline values: CDR1 MNHEY, CDR2 SVGEGT. V trimming: 0 bases; J trimming: 5 bases; junction bases outside the gene matches: 10. A single record per CDR3 protein comes from TCRdb applying MiXCR to the reads. The table has 300,000 to 400,000 distinct CDR3 sequences, 15% to 20% seen once; the top ten hold around 10%. Sequencing was carried out using PBMCs. The chain joins TRBV6-2 or TRBV6-3 to TRBJ2-3, with 11 bases lining up with TRBD2. The receptor comes from a human donor in good health (CMV status not recorded). Some clones in this sample may be carry-over from other donors' samples. The CDR3 is CASSYSPRLAGFRDTQYF. Written as DNA, the CDR3 is TGTGCCAGCAGTTACTCACCTAGACTAGCGGGATTTCGAGATACGCAGTATTTT.